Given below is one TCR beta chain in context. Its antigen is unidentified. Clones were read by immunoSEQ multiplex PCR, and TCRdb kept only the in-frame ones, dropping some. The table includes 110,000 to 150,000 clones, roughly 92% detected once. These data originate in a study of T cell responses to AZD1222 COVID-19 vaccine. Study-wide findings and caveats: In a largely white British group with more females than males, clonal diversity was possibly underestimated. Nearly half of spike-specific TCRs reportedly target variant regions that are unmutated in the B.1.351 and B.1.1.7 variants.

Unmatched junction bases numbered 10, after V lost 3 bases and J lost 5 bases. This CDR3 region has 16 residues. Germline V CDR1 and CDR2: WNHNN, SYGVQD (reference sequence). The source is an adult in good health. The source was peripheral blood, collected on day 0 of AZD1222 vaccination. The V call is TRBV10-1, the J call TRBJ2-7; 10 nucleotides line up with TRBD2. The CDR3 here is CASSDQRLAGNNEQYF. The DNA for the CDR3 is TGCGCCAGCAGTGACCAACGACTAGCGGGTAACAACGAGCAGTACTTC.